This T cell receptor beta chain comes out of a study of blood T cell repertoires in COVID-19. Study overall: Whether acute or convalescent, the COVID-19 samples came from the United States, Italy and Spain. T cells, B-cell-depleted T cells, or PBMCs provided the cDNA or gDNA that served as material.

The ends lost 5 bases at V and 3 bases at J; junction bases unmatched: 4. CDR1 and CDR2 from the germline V gene are LNHDA and SQIVND (reference sequence). CDR3 length: 15 residues. This clone was recorded once. Under the authors' procedure: By means of reference gene primer amplification, nucleated cell counts were estimated. TCRdb keeps only in-frame clones here, not all; method: immunoSEQ multiplex PCR. V, J and clone size were drawn from that table, and D and trimming were deduced from the DNA. The sample comprises over 120,000 clones, around 90% of which are singletons, and around 1.6% rests with the top ten.

This TCR was sampled from a human donor in a cohort sampled during active COVID-19. The sample consisted of peripheral blood. This chain uses TRBV19 with TRBJ1-4; 9 positions match TRBD1. Written as DNA, the CDR3 is TGTGCCAGTAGTCCCCGACAGGGGGCTAATGAAAAACTGTTTTTT. This gives the protein CASSPRQGANEKLFF.